This T cell receptor (beta chain) was captured in a study of blood T cell repertoires in COVID-19. For the study at large: T cells, B-cell-depleted T cells, or PBMCs provided the cDNA or gDNA that served as material.

There are 14 residues in the CDR3. Germline loops: CDR1 SGHNT, CDR2 YYREEE (reference sequence). V was clipped by 4 bases and J by 4 bases, with 14 bases between them. Measured with immunoSEQ multiplex PCR; TCRdb has only the in-frame clones, and not every one. Of 45,000 to 65,000 clones listed, about 89% were seen once; the top ten hold about 28%. This TCR was sampled from a human donor in a cohort sampled during active COVID-19. The sample comprised peripheral blood. The chain employs TRBV5-4 and TRBJ1-1; D possibly corresponds to TRBD1 (6 bases). The CDR3 protein is CASSRGGFGTEAFF. CDR3 bases: TGTGCCAGCAGCCGAGGGGGTTTTGGCACTGAAGCTTTCTTT. Full variable domain (outside the CDR3, taken from reference TRBV5-4 and TRBJ1-1): ETGVTQSPTHLIKTRGQQVTLRCSSQSGHNTVSWYQQALGQGPQFIFQYYREEENGRGNFPPRFSGLQFPNYSSELNVNALELDDSALYLCASSRGGFGTEAFFGQGTRLTVV.